The clone carrying this T cell receptor beta chain was detected only once. The entry originates in a study of blood T cell repertoires in COVID-19. The wider study: Acute and convalescent COVID-19 samples came from the United States, Italy and Spain.

Assay used: immunoSEQ multiplex PCR; TCRdb lists only in-frame clones, some missing. Found here are about 280,000 clones, 83% of them singletons; the top ten hold 8% to 10%. The clonotype comes from a woman in her 50s who had recovered from COVID-19. Input material: peripheral blood.

CDR3: CASYTPGTGDFYEQYF. CDR3 DNA: TGTGCCAGTTATACTCCCGGGACAGGGGACTTCTACGAGCAGTACTTC. This chain uses TRBV28 with TRBJ2-7, with 10 bases that match TRBD1. The CDR3 is 16 amino acids. V was clipped by 9 bases and J by 3 bases; unmatched bases: 14. Germline V CDR1 and CDR2: MDHEN, SYDVKM.